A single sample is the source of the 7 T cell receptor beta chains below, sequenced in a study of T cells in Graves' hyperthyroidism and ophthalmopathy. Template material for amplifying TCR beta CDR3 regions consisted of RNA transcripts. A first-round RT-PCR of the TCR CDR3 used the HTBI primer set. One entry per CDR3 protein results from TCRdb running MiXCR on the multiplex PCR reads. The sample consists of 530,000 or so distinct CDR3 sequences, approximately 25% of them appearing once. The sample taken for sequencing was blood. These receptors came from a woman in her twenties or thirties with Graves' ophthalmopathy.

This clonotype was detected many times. The DNA for the CDR3 is TGCGCCAGCAGCTTGGCGGGGCGGGAATCGTACTTC. It translates to CASSLAGRESYF. The J gene is TRBJ2-7, the V gene TRBV5-1; perhaps TRBD2 as D (6 bases). The ends were cut back, 0 bases at V and 12 bases at J, with 13 bases in the middle. This CDR3 comprises 12 residues. Germline CDR1 reads SGHRS; CDR2 reads YFSETQ.

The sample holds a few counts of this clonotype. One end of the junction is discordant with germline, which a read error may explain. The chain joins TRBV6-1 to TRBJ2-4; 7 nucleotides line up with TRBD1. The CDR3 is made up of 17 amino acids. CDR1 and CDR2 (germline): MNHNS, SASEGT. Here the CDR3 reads CASSVRRQGVAKNIKYF. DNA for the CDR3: TGTGCCAGCAGTGTCCGCCGGCAGGGGGTAGCCAAAAACATTAAGTACTTC.

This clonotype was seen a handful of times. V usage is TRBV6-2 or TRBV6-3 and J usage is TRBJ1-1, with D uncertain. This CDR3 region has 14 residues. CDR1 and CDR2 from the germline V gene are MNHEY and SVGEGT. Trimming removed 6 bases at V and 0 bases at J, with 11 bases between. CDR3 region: CASRPGVVNTEAFF. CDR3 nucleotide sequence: TGTGCCAGCAGACCTGGGGTGGTGAACACTGAAGCTTTCTTT.

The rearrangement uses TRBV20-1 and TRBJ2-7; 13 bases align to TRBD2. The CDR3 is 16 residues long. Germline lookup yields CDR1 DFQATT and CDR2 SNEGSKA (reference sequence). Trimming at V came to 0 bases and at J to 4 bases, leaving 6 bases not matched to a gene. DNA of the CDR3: TGCAGTGCTAGAGATTTAGGGACTAGCGGGATTTACGAGCAGTACTTC. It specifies CSARDLGTSGIYEQYF.

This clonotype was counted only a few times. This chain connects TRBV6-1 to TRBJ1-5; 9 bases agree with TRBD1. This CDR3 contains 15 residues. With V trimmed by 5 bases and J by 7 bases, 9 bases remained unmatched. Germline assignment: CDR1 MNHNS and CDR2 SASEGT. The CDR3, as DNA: TGTGCCAGCAGTCCCCGGGACAGGGTTGAACAGCCCCAGCATTTT. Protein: CASSPRDRVEQPQHF.

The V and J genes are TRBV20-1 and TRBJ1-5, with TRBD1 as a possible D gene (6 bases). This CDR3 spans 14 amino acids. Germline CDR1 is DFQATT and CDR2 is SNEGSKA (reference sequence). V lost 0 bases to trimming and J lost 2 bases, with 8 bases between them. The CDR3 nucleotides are TGCAGTGCTAGAGATAACAGGGGCAATCAGCCCCAGCATTTT. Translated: CSARDNRGNQPQHF.

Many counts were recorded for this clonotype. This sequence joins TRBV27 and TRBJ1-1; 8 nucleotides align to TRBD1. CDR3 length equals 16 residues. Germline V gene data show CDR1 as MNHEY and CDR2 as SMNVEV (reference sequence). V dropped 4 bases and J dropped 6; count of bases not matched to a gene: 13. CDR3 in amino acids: CASSSTGGTGTSEAFF. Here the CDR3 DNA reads TGTGCCAGCAGTTCGACGGGCGGGACAGGTACTTCTGAAGCTTTCTTT.